One sample yielded the 20 T cell receptor beta chains listed below, sequenced in a study of blood T cell repertoires in COVID-19 (dated by TCRdb to between 2020 and 2021). The receptor library was made with the immunoSEQ multiplex PCR assay. The source is immuneACCESS, and TCRdb retained only in-frame sequences with V and J called. Part of the clones is not carried over; for the studies checked, unresolved V genes explain less than half of this, and the remainder is unexplained. The sample contains about 24,000 clones, around 90% of them found a single time. About 26% of the sample goes to the ten largest clones. The sample was peripheral blood. These receptors were collected from a man between 70 and 80 years old with COVID-19, enrolled during active disease.

The rearrangement uses TRBV11-1 and TRBJ2-7; D possibly corresponds to TRBD1 (5 bases). V was shortened by 5 bases and J by 2 bases, with 13 bases between the two germline ends. The CDR3 runs to 14 residues. The germline V gene encodes CDR1 SGHAT and CDR2 FQDESV (reference sequence). CDR3 nucleotides: TGTGCCAGCAGCCTCTGGGGCGGAGCCTACGAGCAGTACTTC. Translation gives CASSLWGGAYEQYF.

This rearrangement joins TRBV3-1 (or the pseudogene TRBV3-2) to TRBJ1-2; 8 bases agree with TRBD1. J lost 7 bases, V lost 5 bases, and 9 bases had no gene match. This CDR3 is built from 14 residues. The germline CDR1 and CDR2 sequences are LGHDT and YNNKEL (reference sequence). The CDR3 reads CASSFPGTGRGYTF. As DNA, the CDR3 is TGTGCCAGCAGCTTCCCCGGGACAGGCCGTGGCTACACCTTC.

This clone was recorded only once. The chain couples TRBV7-6 to TRBJ1-5; no definite D call. Germline assignment: CDR1 SGHVS and CDR2 FNYEAQ. With 3 bases removed from V and 7 bases from J, the gap between germline ends came to 10 bases. The length of the CDR3 is 13 residues. The CDR3 here is CASSLTREQPQHF. Written as DNA, the CDR3 is TGTGCCAGCAGCTTGACACGGGAACAGCCCCAGCATTTT.

V gene TRBV9 combines with J gene TRBJ2-7; D may be TRBD2 (5 bases). The germline gives CDR1 SGDLS, CDR2 YYNGEE. The CDR3 sequence is 14 residues long. The ends were cut back, 0 bases at V and 5 bases at J, with 12 bases in the middle. In nucleotides, the CDR3 is TGTGCCAGCAGCGTAGATGAGGGTTCTGACGAGCAGTACTTC. This gives the protein CASSVDEGSDEQYF.

The chain recombines TRBV5-1 with TRBJ2-2, with TRBD1 matching over 10 bases. The V segment lost 7 bases and the J segment 0 bases; nucleotides outside the gene matches: 3. This CDR3 region has 15 residues. Germline-derived CDR1 and CDR2 are SGHRS and YFSETQ. CDR3 sequence reads: CASGTGVSNTGELFF. In DNA form, the CDR3 reads TGCGCCAGCGGGACAGGGGTTTCGAACACCGGGGAGCTGTTTTTT.

The V and J genes are TRBV7-9 and TRBJ2-3, with D possibly matching TRBD2 (7 bases). V lost 1 base to trimming and J lost 4 bases, with 18 bases between them. Germline V CDR1 and CDR2: SEHNR, FQNEAQ (reference sequence). The CDR3 runs to 17 residues. Here the CDR3 DNA reads TGTGCCAGCAGCTTAGGGGCCGCCGGGGGGCCTGCAGATACGCAGTATTTT. Amino acid sequence: CASSLGAAGGPADTQYF.

This chain joins TRBV12-3 or TRBV12-4 and TRBJ2-5; 10 bases map to TRBD1. The CDR3 is 13 residues long. Losses at the gene ends were 8 bases for V and 3 bases for J; bases not matched to a gene: 3. The CDR3, as DNA: TGTGCCAGCGTGGGACAGGGGAAAGAGACCCAGTACTTC. It yields the protein CASVGQGKETQYF.

The rearrangement links TRBV7-9 to TRBJ2-3, with TRBD2 matching over 8 bases. The germline V gene encodes CDR1 SEHNR and CDR2 FQNEAQ (reference sequence). The V gene end was trimmed by 7 bases and the J gene end by 1 base; junction bases not matched to a gene: 4. The CDR3 is 14 amino acids. The CDR3 sequence is CASTPGGGTDTQYF. DNA for the CDR3: TGTGCCAGCACCCCGGGGGGGGGCACAGATACGCAGTATTTT.

DNA for the CDR3: TGTGCCAGCCGGGACAGAAACTCCTACGAGCAGTACTTC. Translation: CASRDRNSYEQYF. The chain combines TRBV27 with TRBJ2-7, with 7 bases aligning to TRBD1. The CDR3 is 13 residues long. J was trimmed by 0 bases and V by 8 bases; bases with no gene match: 4. CDR1 is MNHEY and CDR2 is SMNVEV in the germline V gene (reference sequence).

This clone was found once. The J gene is TRBJ2-1, the V gene TRBV24-1, with 8 bases aligning to TRBD2. Germline V CDR1 and CDR2: KGHDR, SFDVKD. With 2 bases clipped from V and 1 base from J, the junction kept 6 bases outside the gene matches. The CDR3 length is 17 residues. CDR3 in DNA: TGTGCCACCAGTGATTCAAGCGGGAGTAAATCCTACAATGAGCAGTTCTTC. Translation: CATSDSSGSKSYNEQFF.

V usage is TRBV6-2 or TRBV6-3 and J usage is TRBJ2-1, with TRBD1 as a possible D gene (5 bases). The V and J ends lost 2 bases and 0 bases respectively, with 8 bases between them. The germline V gene encodes CDR1 MNHEY and CDR2 SVGEGT. CDR3 length: 15 amino acids. The CDR3: CASSYGASSYNEQFF. The DNA of the CDR3 is TGTGCCAGCAGTTACGGGGCTAGCTCCTACAATGAGCAGTTCTTC.

This rearrangement joins TRBV24-1 to TRBJ2-2; D perhaps matches TRBD1 (5 bases). From germline, CDR1 is KGHDR and CDR2 SFDVKD. The CDR3 runs 13 residues. V dropped 9 bases and J dropped 5 bases, with 12 bases sitting between them. The CDR3 loop reads CATSGHFTGELFF. CDR3 in DNA: TGTGCCACCTCCGGACATTTTACCGGGGAGCTGTTTTTT.

V and J are TRBV7-8 and TRBJ2-5; 15 bases are shared with TRBD2. CDR3 size: 18 residues. The ends lost 5 bases at V and 4 bases at J; junction bases unmatched: 11. Looked up from germline, CDR1 is SGHVS and CDR2 is FQNEAQ. The CDR3 DNA reads as TGTGCCAGCAGCCCTGGACTAGCGGGGGGGCGAATGGCAGAGACCCAGTACTTC. Translated, it gives CASSPGLAGGRMAETQYF.

The V gene is TRBV4-2, the J gene TRBJ2-7; unclear D gene. CDR3 size: 14 residues. Germline-derived CDR1 and CDR2 are LGHNA and YNFKEQ. Trimming took off 1 base at V and 0 bases at J, with 7 bases between the two ends. The CDR3 spells CASSQAVSSYEQYF. CDR3 bases: TGTGCCAGCAGCCAAGCGGTAAGCTCCTACGAGCAGTACTTC.

The chain links TRBV7-9 to TRBJ1-1; no firm D call. Trimming removed 5 bases at V and 4 bases at J, with 20 bases between. The CDR3 sequence is 16 residues long. The germline CDR1 and CDR2 sequences are SEHNR and FQNEAQ (reference sequence). This CDR3 is CASSQASKAGFTEAFF. Here the CDR3 DNA reads TGTGCCAGCAGCCAGGCCTCAAAGGCGGGGTTCACTGAAGCTTTCTTT.

The chain carries TRBV19 and TRBJ2-1; tentatively, D is TRBD1 (6 bases). CDR1 and CDR2 from the germline V gene are LNHDA and SQIVND (reference sequence). The length of the CDR3 is 16 residues. V was clipped by 5 bases and J by 0 bases, with 14 bases between them. Here the CDR3 DNA reads TGTGCCAGTAGTCCGTGGGGGCCAAGCTCCTACAATGAGCAGTTCTTC. This sequence encodes CASSPWGPSSYNEQFF. Filled out from reference TRBV19 and TRBJ2-1, the complete variable domain reads DGGITQSPKYLFRKEGQNVTLSCEQNLNHDAMYWYRQDPGQGLRLIYYSQIVNDFQKGDIAEGYSVSREKKESFPLTVTSAQKNPTAFYLCASSPWGPSSYNEQFFGPGTRLTVL.

The CDR3 DNA reads as TGTGCCAGCAGTGACAGCGTCTACAATGAGCAGTTCTTC. Encoded protein: CASSDSVYNEQFF. This chain joins TRBV6-4 and TRBJ2-1; D unresolved. Trimming stripped 2 bases from V and 3 bases from J, with 5 bases between. Germline CDR1 MRHNA, CDR2 SNTAGT. The CDR3 loop spans 13 amino acids.

This clone has only a few counts. The J gene is TRBJ1-5, the V gene TRBV30; D gene ambiguous. Germline V gene sequence: CDR1 GTSNPN, CDR2 SVGIG (reference sequence). V was shortened by 5 bases and J by 0 bases, with 11 bases between the two germline ends. CDR3 length: 14 amino acids. CDR3 DNA sequence: TGTGCCTGGGGGGTACCCTATAGCAATCAGCCCCAGCATTTT. Amino acids: CAWGVPYSNQPQHF.

V gene TRBV6-4 combines with J gene TRBJ2-4; the match to TRBD1 covers 9 bases. This CDR3 has 12 residues. Germline loops: CDR1 MRHNA, CDR2 SNTAGT. V gave up 8 bases and J gave up 7 bases; unmatched junction bases: 3. The CDR3 bases are TGTGCCAGCTCGACAGGGGGGAACATTCAGTACTTC. Amino acids: CASSTGGNIQYF.

The chain recombines TRBV9 with TRBJ1-4, with TRBD1 matching over 9 bases. Per the germline V gene, CDR1 is SGDLS and CDR2 is YYNGEE. CDR3 length: 15 residues. V was clipped by 0 bases and J by 5 bases; unmatched bases: 2. The CDR3 DNA sequence: TGTGCCAGCAGCGTAGCCGGGACAGGGAATGAAAAACTGTTTTTT. It codes for CASSVAGTGNEKLFF.